Listed below are T cell receptor beta chains from one sample, sequenced in a study of molecular identifiers for immune sequencing clone quantification. TCRdb processed the PCR reads anew with MiXCR; each CDR3 protein has one entry. The sample shows hundreds of thousands of distinct CDR3 sequences, about 25% of them seen only once. The source material was naive CD8+ T cells from blood, with Jurkat cell RNA spiked in. The receptors were sampled from a human donor in good health. Some libraries in this study had Jurkat cell RNA spiked in. Each CDR3 is given with its conserved first and last residue. A D gene is named only where the DNA matches it firmly. Clone sizes are given selectively: once, few, many, or a class where the clone is expanded.

V	size	J	D	DNA	CDR3
TRBV10-3	few	TRBJ2-3	TRBD2	TGTGCCATCAGTGATAGCGGGAGAAAATCAGATACGCAGTATTTT	CAISDSGRKSDTQYF
TRBV28	many	TRBJ2-3	TRBD1	TGTGCCAGCATCAATCCCCGGCAGGGGGCAACAGATACGCAGTATTTT	CASINPRQGATDTQYF
TRBV7-9	-	TRBJ2-1	TRBD2	TGTGCCAGCAGCCAACCGACGGGACTAGCACAAGTCTCCTACAATGAGCAGTTCTTC	CASSQPTGLAQVSYNEQFF
TRBV19	few	TRBJ1-3	-	TGTGCCAGTAGTAATGGAATCTCTGGAAACACCATATATTTT	CASSNGISGNTIYF
TRBV28	many	TRBJ2-3	TRBD2	TGTGCCAGCAGTCGACGACTAGCGGGGCTCACAGATACGCAGTATTTT	CASSRRLAGLTDTQYF
TRBV9	-	TRBJ1-4	TRBD1	TGTGCCAGCAGCGTATCCGGGACAGGGGGTGAAACACTGTTTTTT	CASSVSGTGGETLFF
TRBV5-4	many	TRBJ2-7	TRBD2	TGTGCCAGCAGCGGAGGAGCTAGCGGTCCGGACGAGCAGTACTTC	CASSGGASGPDEQYF
TRBV9	-	TRBJ2-7	-	TGTGCCAGCAGCCTTTCCCTGGGGCAGAGCTCCTACGAGCAGTACTTC	CASSLSLGQSSYEQYF
TRBV2	many	TRBJ1-3	TRBD1	TGTGCCAGCAGAGTCGGGACAGGCGGATTAGGAAACACCATATATTTT	CASRVGTGGLGNTIYF
TRBV29-1	many	TRBJ2-5	TRBD2	TGCAGCGTTGTCCCGGGACTAGCGGGGGGTCAAGAGACCCAGTACTTC	CSVVPGLAGGQETQYF
TRBV7-9	many	TRBJ2-3	-	TGTGCCACCGAACCCTCGCGGCGGGCCCCTCTCACAGATACGCAGTATTTT	CATEPSRRAPLTDTQYF
TRBV20-1	-	TRBJ1-6	-	TGCAGTGCCAAGACAGAGAGCTCCTATAATTCACCCCTCCACTTT	CSAKTESSYNSPLHF
TRBV5-1	many	TRBJ2-5	TRBD1	TGCGCCAGCAGCTTGGTGGGACAGATAAAAGAGACCCAGTACTTC	CASSLVGQIKETQYF
TRBV30	many	TRBJ2-7	-	TGTGCCGGAGGAGAGGTTGAGCAGTACTTC	CAGGEVEQYF
TRBV14	many	TRBJ1-1	TRBD1	TGTGCCAGCAGCTATCAGGACAGGGGGGAAGCTTTCTTT	CASSYQDRGEAFF
TRBV6-2/TRBV6-3	many	TRBJ2-2	-	TGTGCCAGCACCCCCTCGGCAGATGCGAACACCGGGGAGCTGTTTTTT	CASTPSADANTGELFF
TRBV7-6	many	TRBJ1-1	TRBD1	TGTGCCAGCAGTCCCATGCTCGGACAGGTTCTTGTAGCTTTCTTT	CASSPMLGQVLVAFF
TRBV12-5	many	TRBJ1-5	-	TGTGCTAGTGGTCTCGCTGTCGGGGAGGGACAGCCCCAGCATTTT	CASGLAVGEGQPQHF
TRBV12-3/TRBV12-4	many	TRBJ2-3	-	TGTGCCAGCAGCTTAGCGCGCGGCACAGATACGCAGTATTTT	CASSLARGTDTQYF
TRBV29-1	many	TRBJ1-1	TRBD1	TGCAGCGTTGAACCGGCAGGGGGGACTGAAGCTTTCTTT	CSVEPAGGTEAFF
TRBV6-5	-	TRBJ2-2	-	TGTGCCAGCAGTTACTCATTGACTATCACCGGGGAGCTGTTTTTT	CASSYSLTITGELFF
TRBV12-5	many	TRBJ2-6	TRBD1	TGTGCTAGTGGTTCGGGACAGGCCCTCTCTGGGGCCAACGTCCTGACTTTC	CASGSGQALSGANVLTF
TRBV12-3/TRBV12-4	-	TRBJ2-5	TRBD2	TGTGCCAGCAGTTCGGGACTAGCCGTATTCGAGACCCAGTACTTC	CASSSGLAVFETQYF
TRBV15	few	TRBJ2-1	-	TGTGCCACCAGCACCCTAAAAGGTCCGGGCAATGAGCAGTTCTTC	CATSTLKGPGNEQFF
TRBV27	-	TRBJ2-7	-	TGTGCCAGCAGTCCAGGGGAAGTATGCGAGCAGTACTTC	CASSPGEVCEQYF
TRBV10-3	many	TRBJ2-7	-	TGTGCCATCAGTGCCGGGATAGGGACCGTCGAGCAGTACTTC	CAISAGIGTVEQYF
TRBV28	many	TRBJ2-5	-	TGTGCCAGCAGTCCCCGTACAGAGGGGACCCAGTACTTC	CASSPRTEGTQYF
TRBV28	few	TRBJ2-7	TRBD2	TGTGCCAGCAGCTCAAGGTGGACTAGCGACTCCTACGAGCAGTACTTC	CASSSRWTSDSYEQYF
TRBV20-1	-	TRBJ2-3	-	TGCAGTGCTAGTAGTGGAGGTATTGTCACAGATACGCAGTATTTT	CSASSGGIVTDTQYF
TRBV6-5	-	TRBJ2-3	-	TGTGCCAGCAGTTACGTCGGGGGCACAGATGCGCAGTATTTT	CASSYVGGTDAQYF
TRBV5-4	-	TRBJ2-1	TRBD2	TGTGCCAGCAGCTTGGAGGGACTAGCGGGACTGTCCAATGAGCAGTTCTTC	CASSLEGLAGLSNEQFF
TRBV7-9	-	TRBJ2-7	-	TGTGCCAGCAGCTTAGCGTCTGGATCGACTTCCTACGAGCAGTACTTC	CASSLASGSTSYEQYF
TRBV19	-	TRBJ1-1	TRBD1	TGTGCCAGTAGTATACAACTTCCCCTGCAAGGGGGCACGGGAGCTTTCTTT	CASSIQLPLQGGTGAFF
TRBV6-5	few	TRBJ2-7	-	TGTGCCAGCAGTTACTCAGGAGCTATCCCCCTCGAGCAGTACTTC	CASSYSGAIPLEQYF
TRBV7-9	few	TRBJ1-2	-	TGTGCCAGCAGTACCGGGCCATCTAACTATGGCTACACCTTC	CASSTGPSNYGYTF
TRBV20-1	-	TRBJ2-5	-	TGCAGTGCTAGAGCGAGTTCTCGGGCTAGCCCCGAGACCCAGTACTTC	CSARASSRASPETQYF
TRBV7-9	few	TRBJ1-1	-	TGTGCCAGCAGACCAAGGGGGAGGGGGAACACTGAAGCTTTCTTT	CASRPRGRGNTEAFF
TRBV4-3	-	TRBJ1-1	TRBD1	TGCGCCAGCAGCCAGGACAGGGTGGGGTTAGAAGCTTTCTTT	CASSQDRVGLEAFF
TRBV20-1	few	TRBJ1-1	-	TGCAGTGCTCCCAAGGCGGGGAACACTGAAGCTTTCTTT	CSAPKAGNTEAFF
TRBV19	few	TRBJ1-2	-	TGTGCCAGTAGTATGGGACTTGGTGCATACTATGGCTACACCTTC	CASSMGLGAYYGYTF
TRBV29-1	-	TRBJ2-7	-	TGCAGCGTTGAACTCGACACTAACTCCTACGAGCAGTACTTC	CSVELDTNSYEQYF
TRBV7-6	-	TRBJ2-3	-	TGTGCCAGCAGCTATACTCGCACAGATACGCAGTATTTT	CASSYTRTDTQYF
TRBV4-3	few	TRBJ2-7	-	TGCGCCAGCAGCCAAGATTTCAGCGTAGTCTACGAGCAGTACTTC	CASSQDFSVVYEQYF
TRBV30	few	TRBJ2-7	TRBD1	TGTGCCTGGAGTGGGGGACAGCCAATCTACGAGCAGTACTTC	CAWSGGQPIYEQYF
TRBV6-5	many	TRBJ1-1	TRBD1	TGTGCCAGCAGTTACTCCCTTGGTTTGCGCAATACAGGGGGTGGCCCAACTGAAGCTTTCTTT	CASSYSLGLRNTGGGPTEAFF